These 8 T cell receptor beta chains were all obtained from the same sample, sequenced in a study of T cell responses to AZD1222 COVID-19 vaccine (dated by TCRdb to the early 2020s). Libraries came from the immunoSEQ multiplex PCR assay. Drawn from immuneACCESS, this table holds only the in-frame rearrangements with V and J called that TCRdb kept. Clones are partly lost; checked studies trace under half to an unresolved V gene and leave the rest unexplained. Within this sample are some 120,000 clones, with approximately 90% of them counted one time only. The ten largest clones represent about 4.9% of the sample. The sample's time point, from its label and the paper: baseline before first vaccination. The sample here was peripheral blood, taken on day 0 of AZD1222 vaccination. The receptors were sampled from an adult in good health.

The rearrangement links TRBV7-2 to TRBJ1-1; D is undetermined. With 5 bases removed from V and 0 bases from J, the gap between germline ends came to 10 bases. Germline CDR1 is SGHTA and CDR2 is FQGNSA. CDR3 size: 14 residues. The CDR3 region is CASSPRQVNTEAFF. CDR3 DNA sequence: TGTGCCAGCAGCCCCCGCCAGGTGAACACTGAAGCTTTCTTT. Filled out from reference TRBV7-2 and TRBJ1-1, the complete variable domain reads GAGVSQSPSNKVTEKGKDVELRCDPISGHTALYWYRQSLGQGLEFLIYFQGNSAPDKSGLPSDRFSAERTGGSVSTLTIQRTQQEDSAVYLCASSPRQVNTEAFFGQGTRLTVV.

This CDR3 is CASSQSDREDEQYF. In DNA form, the CDR3 reads TGTGCCAGCAGCCAGTCGGACAGGGAAGACGAGCAGTACTTC. This rearrangement joins TRBV4-2 to TRBJ2-7, with 8 bases lining up with TRBD1. Germline trimming cut 3 bases from V and 5 bases from J; bases unmatched to any gene: 6. Germline CDR1 and CDR2: LGHNA and YNFKEQ. This CDR3 comprises 14 residues.

This sequence joins TRBV7-2 and TRBJ1-2; 7 bases map to TRBD1. Trimming took 2 bases from V and 8 from J; bases not matched to a gene: 8. The V gene's germline CDR1 is SGHTA and CDR2 FQGNSA. The CDR3 totals 14 residues. The CDR3 protein is CASSLNQGDAGYTF. CDR3 coding DNA: TGTGCCAGCAGCTTAAACCAGGGGGATGCGGGCTACACCTTC.

This clone was picked up one time. The chain carries TRBV28 and TRBJ1-2, with D perhaps TRBD1 (5 bases). V was clipped by 5 bases and J by 1 base, with 14 bases between them. Germline CDR1 reads MDHEN; CDR2 reads SYDVKM. This CDR3 has 15 residues. The CDR3 DNA reads TGTGCCAGCAGTAAATGGGGGGACGGTAACTATGGCTACACCTTC. Protein product: CASSKWGDGNYGYTF.

The chain recombines TRBV7-3 with TRBJ2-3; 11 bases fit TRBD2. The CDR3 spans 16 residues. Germline CDR1 SGHTA, CDR2 FQGTGA. With V trimmed by 7 bases and J by 0 bases, 6 bases remained unmatched. Here the CDR3 reads CASNNRTSGSTDTQYF. CDR3 DNA: TGTGCCAGCAACAACCGGACTAGCGGGAGCACAGATACGCAGTATTTT.

The chain recombines TRBV5-1 with TRBJ2-1; the D gene is possibly TRBD1 (6 bases). Germline V gene lookup returns CDR1 SGHRS and CDR2 YFSETQ. The V gene lost 4 bases and the J gene lost 9 bases, with 17 bases spanning the gap. This CDR3 has 14 amino acids. CDR3 DNA: TGCGCCAGCAGCCCAGGGACCCAGGGGAGTGAGCAGTTCTTC. Translating gives CASSPGTQGSEQFF. Drawing the rest from reference TRBV5-1 and TRBJ2-1, the complete variable domain is KAGVTQTPRYLIKTRGQQVTLSCSPISGHRSVSWYQQTPGQGLQFLFEYFSETQRNKGNFPGRFSGRQFSNSRSEMNVSTLELGDSALYLCASSPGTQGSEQFFGPGTRLTVL.

In its sample, this clone was seen a few times. V is TRBV7-2 and J is TRBJ2-7, with TRBD2 matching over 8 bases. The CDR3 extends over 15 amino acids. Trimming took 5 bases from V and 4 from J; bases not matched to a gene: 10. Germline V lookup: CDR1 SGHTA, CDR2 FQGNSA. CDR3 nucleotide sequence: TGTGCCAGCAGCCCCGGGGCGGGAGGACCTTACGAGCAGTACTTC. This gives the protein CASSPGAGGPYEQYF.

The V call is TRBV6-5, the J call TRBJ2-3; 8 nucleotides line up with TRBD2. The CDR3 length is 13 residues. The J segment lost 1 base and the V segment lost 6 bases, leaving 0 bases of the junction unmatched. From germline, CDR1 is MNHEY and CDR2 SVGAGI. This chain's CDR3 is CASRTSGTDTQYF. CDR3 DNA: TGTGCCAGCAGGACTAGCGGCACAGATACGCAGTATTTT.